The clone carrying this T cell receptor (beta chain) occurred once. The junction differs from germline at one of its ends, possibly a read error. The data derive from a study of T-cell reconstitution after alpha-beta-depleted transplantation in children. The CDR3 is 14 amino acids. Germline-derived CDR1 and CDR2 are SGHRS and YFSETQ. The TCRbeta library incorporated unique molecular identifiers. TCRdb re-derived calls from the PCR reads in MiXCR, one entry per CDR3 protein. The sample contains some 600,000 distinct CDR3 sequences, 16% of which appear only once. This receptor was obtained from a human donor who donated a stem cell graft to a child with acute myeloid leukemia. This material consisted of PBMCs from the stem cell graft donor, taken from the stem cell graft. The V and J genes are TRBV5-1 and TRBJ2-5; D may be TRBD1 (6 bases). This chain's CDR3 is CARSVPQGTQTQYF. DNA of the CDR3: TGCGCCCGCAGCGTGCCACAGGGCACTCAGACCCAGTACTTC.